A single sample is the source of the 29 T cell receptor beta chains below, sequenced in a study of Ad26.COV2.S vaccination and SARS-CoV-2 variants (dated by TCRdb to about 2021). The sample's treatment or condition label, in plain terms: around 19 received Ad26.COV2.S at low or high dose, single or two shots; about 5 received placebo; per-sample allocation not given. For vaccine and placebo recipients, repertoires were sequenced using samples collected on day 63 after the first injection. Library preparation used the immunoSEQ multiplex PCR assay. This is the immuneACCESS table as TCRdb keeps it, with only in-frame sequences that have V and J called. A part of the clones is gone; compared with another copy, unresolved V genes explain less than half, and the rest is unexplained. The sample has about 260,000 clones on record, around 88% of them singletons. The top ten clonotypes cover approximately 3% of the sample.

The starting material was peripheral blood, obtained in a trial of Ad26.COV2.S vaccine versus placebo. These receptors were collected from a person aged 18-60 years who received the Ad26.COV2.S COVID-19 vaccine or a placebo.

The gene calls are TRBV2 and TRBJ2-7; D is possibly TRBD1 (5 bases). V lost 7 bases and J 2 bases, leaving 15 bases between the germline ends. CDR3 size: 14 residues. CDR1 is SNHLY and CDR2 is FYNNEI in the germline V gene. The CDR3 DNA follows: TGTGCCAGCATCTCCCCAGGGCAGGCCTACGAGCAGTACTTC. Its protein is CASISPGQAYEQYF.

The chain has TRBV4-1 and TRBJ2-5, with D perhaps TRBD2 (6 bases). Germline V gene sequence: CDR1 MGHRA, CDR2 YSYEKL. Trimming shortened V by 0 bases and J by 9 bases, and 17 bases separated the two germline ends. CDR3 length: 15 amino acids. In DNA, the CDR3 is TGCGCCAGCAGCCAAGAGGGTACGGGGGAGTACGCCCAGTACTTC. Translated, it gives CASSQEGTGEYAQYF.

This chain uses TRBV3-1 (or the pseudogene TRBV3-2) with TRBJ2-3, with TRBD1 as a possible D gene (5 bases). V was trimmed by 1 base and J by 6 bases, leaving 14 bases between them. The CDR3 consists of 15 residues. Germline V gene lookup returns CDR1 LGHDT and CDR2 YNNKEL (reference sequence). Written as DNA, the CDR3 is TGTGCCAGCAGCCAAGTTACAGGCTTCTGGGATACGCAGTATTTT. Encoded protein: CASSQVTGFWDTQYF.

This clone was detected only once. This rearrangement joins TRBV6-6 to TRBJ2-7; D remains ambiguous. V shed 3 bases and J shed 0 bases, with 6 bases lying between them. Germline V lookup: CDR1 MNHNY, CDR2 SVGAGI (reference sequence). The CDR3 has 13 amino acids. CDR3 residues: CASSYLYSYEQYV. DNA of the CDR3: TGTGCCAGCAGTTATCTTTACTCCTACGAGCAGTACGTC.

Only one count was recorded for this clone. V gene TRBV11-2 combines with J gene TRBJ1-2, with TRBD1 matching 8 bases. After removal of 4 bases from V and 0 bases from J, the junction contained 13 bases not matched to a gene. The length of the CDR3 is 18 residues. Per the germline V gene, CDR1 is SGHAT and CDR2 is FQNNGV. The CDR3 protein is CASSSIKGDRKSNYGYTF. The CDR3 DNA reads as TGTGCCAGCAGCTCCATTAAGGGGGACAGGAAATCTAACTATGGCTACACCTTC.

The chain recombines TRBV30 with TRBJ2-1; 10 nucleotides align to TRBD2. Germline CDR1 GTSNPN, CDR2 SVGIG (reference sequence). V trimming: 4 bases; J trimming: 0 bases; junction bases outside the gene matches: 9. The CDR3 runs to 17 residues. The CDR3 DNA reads TGTGCCTGGATTCAGCGGGGGGGCTCAGCCTCCTACAATGAGCAGTTCTTC. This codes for CAWIQRGGSASYNEQFF.

The CDR3 nucleotides are TGTGCCAGCAGTTACTCGGGGGGGAAAAATCAGCCCCAGCATTTT. Amino acid sequence: CASSYSGGKNQPQHF. The chain uses TRBV6-2 or TRBV6-3 and TRBJ1-5, with D maybe TRBD1 (5 bases). V lost 0 bases to trimming and J lost 4 bases, with 10 bases between them. Germline V gene lookup returns CDR1 MNHEY and CDR2 SVGEGT. The CDR3 runs 15 residues.

The CDR3 DNA reads as TGTGCCACCCCGCAAGGGGGGCATAGACGGGAGTATTGCACAGATACGCAGTATTTT. Protein: CATPQGGHRREYCTDTQYF. V and J are TRBV19 and TRBJ2-3; possibly TRBD1 or TRBD2 for D (6 bases each). Looked up from germline, CDR1 is LNHDA and CDR2 is SQIVND (reference sequence). Between the trimmed V and J ends, which lost 10 bases and 1 base, there was a span of 30 bases. The CDR3 has 19 residues.

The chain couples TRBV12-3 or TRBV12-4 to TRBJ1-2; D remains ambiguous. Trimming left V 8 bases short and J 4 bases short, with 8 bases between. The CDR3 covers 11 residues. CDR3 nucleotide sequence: TGTGCCAGCGGGAAGGCCTATGGCTACACCTTC. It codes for CASGKAYGYTF.

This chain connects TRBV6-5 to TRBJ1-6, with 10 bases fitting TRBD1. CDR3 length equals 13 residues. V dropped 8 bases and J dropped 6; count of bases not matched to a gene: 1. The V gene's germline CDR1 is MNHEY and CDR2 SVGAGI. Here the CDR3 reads CASRDRGNSPLHF. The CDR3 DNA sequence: TGTGCCAGCCGGGACAGGGGTAATTCACCCCTCCACTTT.

CDR3 amino acids: CAWRWGTNYGYTF. CDR3 sequence (DNA): TGTGCCTGGAGGTGGGGTACCAACTATGGCTACACCTTC. This chain connects TRBV30 to TRBJ1-2; the D is unclear. The CDR3 loop spans 13 amino acids. The ends were cut back, 3 bases at V and 2 bases at J, with 10 bases in the middle. Germline-derived CDR1 and CDR2 are GTSNPN and SVGIG (reference sequence).

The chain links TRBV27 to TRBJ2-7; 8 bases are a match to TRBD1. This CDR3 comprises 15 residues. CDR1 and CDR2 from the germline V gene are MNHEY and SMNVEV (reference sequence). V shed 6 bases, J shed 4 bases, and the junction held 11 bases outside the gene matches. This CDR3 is CASRTLPGGVYEQYF. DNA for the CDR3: TGTGCCAGCAGGACACTTCCAGGGGGCGTTTACGAGCAGTACTTC.

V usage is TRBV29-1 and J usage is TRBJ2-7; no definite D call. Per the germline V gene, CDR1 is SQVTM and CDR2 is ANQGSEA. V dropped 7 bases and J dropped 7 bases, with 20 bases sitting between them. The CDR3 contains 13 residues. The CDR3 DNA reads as TGCAGCGCTTCCGACACAATCGTGGGTGAGCAGTACGTC. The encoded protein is CSASDTIVGEQYV.

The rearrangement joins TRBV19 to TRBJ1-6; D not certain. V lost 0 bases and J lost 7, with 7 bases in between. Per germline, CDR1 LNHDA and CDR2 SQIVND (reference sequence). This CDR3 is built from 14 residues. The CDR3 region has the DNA TGTGCCAGTAGTATAGATCTTGGGAATTCACCCCTCCACTTT. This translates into CASSIDLGNSPLHF.

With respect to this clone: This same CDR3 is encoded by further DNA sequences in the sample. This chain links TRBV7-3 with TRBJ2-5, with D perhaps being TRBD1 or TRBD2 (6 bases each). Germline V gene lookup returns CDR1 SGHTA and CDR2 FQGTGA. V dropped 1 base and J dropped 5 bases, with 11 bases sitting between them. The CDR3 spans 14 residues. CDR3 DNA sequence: TGTGCCAGCAGCTTAAGTGGGGGGCAGGAGACCCAGTACTTC. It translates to CASSLSGGQETQYF.

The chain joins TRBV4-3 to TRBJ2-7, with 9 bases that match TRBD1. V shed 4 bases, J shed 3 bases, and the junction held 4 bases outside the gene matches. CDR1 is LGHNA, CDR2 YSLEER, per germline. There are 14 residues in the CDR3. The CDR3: CASSPTGGGYEQYF. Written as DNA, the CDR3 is TGCGCCAGCAGCCCGACAGGGGGAGGCTACGAGCAGTACTTC.

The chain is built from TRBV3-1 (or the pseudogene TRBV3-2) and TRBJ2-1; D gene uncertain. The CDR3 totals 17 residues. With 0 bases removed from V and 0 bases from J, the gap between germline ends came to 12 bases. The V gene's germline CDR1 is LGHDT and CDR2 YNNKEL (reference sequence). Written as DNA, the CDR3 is TGTGCCAGCAGCCAAGATGGTGGCCGGTACTCCTACAATGAGCAGTTCTTC. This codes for CASSQDGGRYSYNEQFF.

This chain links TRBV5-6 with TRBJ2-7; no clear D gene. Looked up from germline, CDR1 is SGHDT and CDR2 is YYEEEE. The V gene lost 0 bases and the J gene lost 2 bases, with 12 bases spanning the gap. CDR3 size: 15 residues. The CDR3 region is CASSLGGFRTYEQYV. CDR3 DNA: TGTGCCAGCAGCTTGGGGGGTTTTAGAACCTACGAGCAGTACGTC.

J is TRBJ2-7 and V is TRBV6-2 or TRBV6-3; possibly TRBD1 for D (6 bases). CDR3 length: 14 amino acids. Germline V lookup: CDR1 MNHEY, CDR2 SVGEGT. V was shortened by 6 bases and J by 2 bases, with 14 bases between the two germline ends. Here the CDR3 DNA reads TGTGCCAGCAGCCGCTCCGGACAGACCTACGAGCAGTACTTC. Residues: CASSRSGQTYEQYF.

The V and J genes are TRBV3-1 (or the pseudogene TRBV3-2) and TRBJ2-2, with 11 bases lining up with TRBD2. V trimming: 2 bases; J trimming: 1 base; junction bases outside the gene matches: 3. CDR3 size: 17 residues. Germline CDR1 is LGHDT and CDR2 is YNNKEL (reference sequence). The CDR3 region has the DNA TGTGCCAGCAGCCAATCCGGGACTAGCGGGAACACCGGGGAGCTGTTTTTT. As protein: CASSQSGTSGNTGELFF.

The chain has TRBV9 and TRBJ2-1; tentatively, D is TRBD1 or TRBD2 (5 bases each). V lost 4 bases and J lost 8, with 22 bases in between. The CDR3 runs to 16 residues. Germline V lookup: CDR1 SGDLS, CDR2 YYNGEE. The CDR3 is CASSPPAGQDSDEQFF. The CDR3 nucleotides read TGTGCCAGCAGCCCCCCGGCAGGGCAGGACTCGGATGAGCAGTTCTTC. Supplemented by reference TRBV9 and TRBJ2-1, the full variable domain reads DSGVTQTPKHLITATGQRVTLRCSPRSGDLSVYWYQQSLDQGLQFLIQYYNGEERAKGNILERFSAQQFPDLHSELNLSSLELGDSALYFCASSPPAGQDSDEQFFGPGTRLTVL.

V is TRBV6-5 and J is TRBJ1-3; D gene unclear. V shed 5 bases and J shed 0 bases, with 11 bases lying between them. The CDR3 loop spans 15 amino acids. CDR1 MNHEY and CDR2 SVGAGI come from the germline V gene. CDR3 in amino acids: CASSPQGSSGNTIYF. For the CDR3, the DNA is TGTGCCAGCAGTCCACAAGGATCCTCTGGAAACACCATATATTTT.

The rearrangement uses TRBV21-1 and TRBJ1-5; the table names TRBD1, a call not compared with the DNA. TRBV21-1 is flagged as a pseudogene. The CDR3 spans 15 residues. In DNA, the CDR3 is TGTGCCAGCAGCAATGCAGGGAAAGGGGGTCAGCCCCAGCATTTT. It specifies CASSNAGKGGQPQHF.

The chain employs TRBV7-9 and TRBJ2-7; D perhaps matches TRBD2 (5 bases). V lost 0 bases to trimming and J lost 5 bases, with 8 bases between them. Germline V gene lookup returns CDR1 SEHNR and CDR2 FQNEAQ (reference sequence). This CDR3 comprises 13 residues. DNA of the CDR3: TGTGCCAGCAGCTTAGCCCCCGGGGACGAGCAGTACTTC. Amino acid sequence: CASSLAPGDEQYF.

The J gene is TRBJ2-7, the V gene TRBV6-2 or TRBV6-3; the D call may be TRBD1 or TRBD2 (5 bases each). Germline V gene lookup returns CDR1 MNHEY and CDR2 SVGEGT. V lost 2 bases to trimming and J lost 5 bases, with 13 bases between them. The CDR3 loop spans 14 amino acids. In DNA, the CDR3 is TGTGCCAGCAGTTACCGTCAGGGACGTGACGAGCAGTACTTC. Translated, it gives CASSYRQGRDEQYF.

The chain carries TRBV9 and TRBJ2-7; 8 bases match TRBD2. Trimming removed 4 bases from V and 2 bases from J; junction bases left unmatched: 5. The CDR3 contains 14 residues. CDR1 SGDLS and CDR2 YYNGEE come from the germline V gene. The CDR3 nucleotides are TGTGCCAGCAGCCCGGGAGGGCTGGCCTACGAGCAGTACTTC. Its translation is CASSPGGLAYEQYF.

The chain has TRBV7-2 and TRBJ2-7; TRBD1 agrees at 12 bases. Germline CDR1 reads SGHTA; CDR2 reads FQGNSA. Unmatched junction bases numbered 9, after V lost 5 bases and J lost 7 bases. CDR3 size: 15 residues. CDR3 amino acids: CASSRARDRGREQYF. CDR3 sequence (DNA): TGTGCCAGCAGCCGGGCTAGGGACAGGGGGCGAGAGCAGTACTTC.

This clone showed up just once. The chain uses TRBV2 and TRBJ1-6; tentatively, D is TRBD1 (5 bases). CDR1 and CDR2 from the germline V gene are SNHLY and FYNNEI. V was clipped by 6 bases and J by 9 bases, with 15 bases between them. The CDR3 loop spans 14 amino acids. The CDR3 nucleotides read TGTGCCAGCAGGATCCGGGACGTAGTTTCACCCCTCCACTTT. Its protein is CASRIRDVVSPLHF.

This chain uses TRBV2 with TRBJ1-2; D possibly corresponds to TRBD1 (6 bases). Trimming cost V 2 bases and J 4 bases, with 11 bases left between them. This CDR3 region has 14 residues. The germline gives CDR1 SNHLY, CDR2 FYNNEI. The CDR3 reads CASSETRTVYGYTF. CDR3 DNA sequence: TGTGCCAGCAGTGAAACTAGGACAGTCTATGGCTACACCTTC.